This T cell receptor beta chain came from a study of T cells in Graves' hyperthyroidism and ophthalmopathy. CDR1 is DFQATT and CDR2 is SNEGSKA in the germline V gene (reference sequence). Trimming removed 1 base at V and 0 bases at J, with 9 bases between. The CDR3 length is 14 residues. Study results and caveats: Patients with ophthalmopathy were separated from those with stable hyperthyroidism by a 13 V-J model. Blood also carried most thyroid clonotypes expanded above 0.001.

Note on this clonotype: Its antigen is still unknown.

Duration under 3 months, a NOSPECS grade of at least 4, and a Clinical Activity Score of at least 3 characterized the ophthalmopathy patients. RNA transcripts yielded amplified TCR beta CDR3 regions. With the HTBI primer set, the TCR CDR3 went through a first round of RT-PCR. TCRdb re-called the multiplex PCR reads through MiXCR, storing one row per CDR3 protein. Here the sample spans about 380,000 distinct CDR3 sequences, approximately 18% being singletons. This rearrangement joins TRBV20-1 to TRBJ1-2, with D unclear. The clonotype was recovered from a man aged 18-30 years with Graves' ophthalmopathy. The sample comprised blood. The CDR3 nucleotides are TGCAGTGCTAGAGTCTACGGATCTAACTATGGCTACACCTTC. This codes for CSARVYGSNYGYTF.